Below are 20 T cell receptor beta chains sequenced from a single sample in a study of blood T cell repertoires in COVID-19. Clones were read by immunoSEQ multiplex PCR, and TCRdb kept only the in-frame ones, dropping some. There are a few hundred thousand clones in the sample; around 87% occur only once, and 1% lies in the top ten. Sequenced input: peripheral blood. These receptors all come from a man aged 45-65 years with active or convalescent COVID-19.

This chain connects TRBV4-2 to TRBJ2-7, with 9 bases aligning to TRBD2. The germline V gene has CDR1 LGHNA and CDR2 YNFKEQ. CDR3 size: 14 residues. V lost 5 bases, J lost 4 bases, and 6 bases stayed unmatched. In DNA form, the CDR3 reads TGTGCCAGCAGCTATGGGACTAGCTTTTACGAGCAGTACTTC. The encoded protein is CASSYGTSFYEQYF.

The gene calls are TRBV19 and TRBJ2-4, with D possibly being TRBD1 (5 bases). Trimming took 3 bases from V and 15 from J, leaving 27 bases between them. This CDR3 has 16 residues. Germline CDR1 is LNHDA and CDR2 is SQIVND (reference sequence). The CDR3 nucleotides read TGTGCCAGTAGTATCGCCTCGATGGGCAGACAGTTATGGGTGTACTTC. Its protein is CASSIASMGRQLWVYF.

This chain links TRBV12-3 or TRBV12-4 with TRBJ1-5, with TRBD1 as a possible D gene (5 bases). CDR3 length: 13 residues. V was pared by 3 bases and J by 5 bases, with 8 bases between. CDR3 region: CASSFTRDQPQHF. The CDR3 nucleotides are TGTGCCAGCAGTTTTACCAGGGATCAGCCCCAGCATTTT.

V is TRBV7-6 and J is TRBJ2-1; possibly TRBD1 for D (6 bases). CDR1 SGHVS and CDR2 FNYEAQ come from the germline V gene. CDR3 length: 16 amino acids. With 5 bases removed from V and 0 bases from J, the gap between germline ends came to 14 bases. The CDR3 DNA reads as TGTGCCAGCAGCGTCGACAGGTCTAGCTCCTACAATGAGCAGTTCTTC. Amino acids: CASSVDRSSSYNEQFF.

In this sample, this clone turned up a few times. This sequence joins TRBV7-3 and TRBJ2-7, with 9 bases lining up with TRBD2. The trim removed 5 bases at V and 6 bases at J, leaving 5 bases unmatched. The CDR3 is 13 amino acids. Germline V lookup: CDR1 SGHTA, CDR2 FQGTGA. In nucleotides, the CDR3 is TGTGCCAGCAGCGCGGGGGGGCCCACCGAGCAGTACTTC. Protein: CASSAGGPTEQYF. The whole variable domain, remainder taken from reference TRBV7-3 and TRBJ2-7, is GAGVSQTPSNKVTEKGKYVELRCDPISGHTALYWYRQSLGQGPEFLIYFQGTGAADDSGLPNDRFFAVRPEGSVSTLKIQRTERGDSAVYLCASSAGGPTEQYFGPGTRLTVT.

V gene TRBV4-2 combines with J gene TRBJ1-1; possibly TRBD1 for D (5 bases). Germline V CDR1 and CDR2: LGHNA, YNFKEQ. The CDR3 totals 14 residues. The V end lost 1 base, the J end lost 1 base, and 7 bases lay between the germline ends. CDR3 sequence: CASSQGGGNTEAFF. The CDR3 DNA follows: TGTGCCAGCAGCCAAGGGGGGGGGAACACTGAAGCTTTCTTT.

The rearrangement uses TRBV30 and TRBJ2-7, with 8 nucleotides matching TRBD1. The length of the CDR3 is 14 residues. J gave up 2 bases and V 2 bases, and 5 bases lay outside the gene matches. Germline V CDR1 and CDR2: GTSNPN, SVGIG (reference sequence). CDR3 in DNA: TGTGCCTGGAGTTGGACAGGGAGGACCTACGAGCAGTACTTC. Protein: CAWSWTGRTYEQYF.

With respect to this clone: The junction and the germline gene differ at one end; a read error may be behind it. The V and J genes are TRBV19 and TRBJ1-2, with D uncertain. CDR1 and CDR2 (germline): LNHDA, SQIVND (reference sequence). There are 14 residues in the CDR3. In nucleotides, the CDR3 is TGTCCCAGGCTGGGTAGCCACCTTAACTATGGCTACACCTTC. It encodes CPRLGSHLNYGYTF.

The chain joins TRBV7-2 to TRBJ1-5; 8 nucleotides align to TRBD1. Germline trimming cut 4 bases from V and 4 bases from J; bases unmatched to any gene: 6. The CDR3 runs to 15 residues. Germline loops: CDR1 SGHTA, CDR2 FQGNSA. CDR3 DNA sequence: TGTGCCAGCAGCTCAGGGGGCAGGGATAATCAGCCCCAGCATTTT. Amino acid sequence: CASSSGGRDNQPQHF.

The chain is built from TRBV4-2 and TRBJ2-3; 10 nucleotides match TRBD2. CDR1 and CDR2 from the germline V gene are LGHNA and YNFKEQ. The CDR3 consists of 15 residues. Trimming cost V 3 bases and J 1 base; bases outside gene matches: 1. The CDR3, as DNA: TGTGCCAGCAGCCACACTAGCGGGGGCACAGATACGCAGTATTTT. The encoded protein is CASSHTSGGTDTQYF.

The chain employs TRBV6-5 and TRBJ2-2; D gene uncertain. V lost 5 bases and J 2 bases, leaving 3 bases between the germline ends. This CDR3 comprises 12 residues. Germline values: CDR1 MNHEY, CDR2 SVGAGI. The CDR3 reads CASSQNTGELFF. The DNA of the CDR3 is TGTGCCAGCAGTCAAAACACCGGGGAGCTGTTTTTT.

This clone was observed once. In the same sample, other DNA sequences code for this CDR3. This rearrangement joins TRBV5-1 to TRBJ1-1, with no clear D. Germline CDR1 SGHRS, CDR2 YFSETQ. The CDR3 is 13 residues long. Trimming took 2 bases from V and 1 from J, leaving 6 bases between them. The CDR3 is CASSFTRNTEAFF. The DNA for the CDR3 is TGCGCCAGCAGCTTCACGAGGAACACTGAAGCTTTCTTT.

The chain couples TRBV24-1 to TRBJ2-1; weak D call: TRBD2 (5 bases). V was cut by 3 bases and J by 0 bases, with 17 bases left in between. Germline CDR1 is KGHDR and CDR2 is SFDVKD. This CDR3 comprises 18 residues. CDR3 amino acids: CATSDPGVASSSYNEQFF. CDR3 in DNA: TGTGCCACCAGTGATCCTGGGGTAGCGTCAAGCTCCTACAATGAGCAGTTCTTC.

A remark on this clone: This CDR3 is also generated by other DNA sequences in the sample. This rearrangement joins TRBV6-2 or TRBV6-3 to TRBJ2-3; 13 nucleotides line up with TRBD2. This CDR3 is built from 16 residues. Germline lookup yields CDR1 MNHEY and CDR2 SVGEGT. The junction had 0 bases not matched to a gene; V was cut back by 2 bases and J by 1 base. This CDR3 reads CASSYGTSGGTDTQYF. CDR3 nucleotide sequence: TGTGCCAGCAGTTACGGGACTAGCGGGGGCACAGATACGCAGTATTTT.

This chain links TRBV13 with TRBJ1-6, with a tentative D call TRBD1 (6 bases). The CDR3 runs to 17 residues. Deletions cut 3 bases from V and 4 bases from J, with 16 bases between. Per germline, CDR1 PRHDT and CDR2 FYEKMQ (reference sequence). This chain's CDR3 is CASSLGQGPSYNSPLHF. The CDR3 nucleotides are TGTGCCAGCAGCTTGGGCCAGGGGCCTTCTTATAATTCACCCCTCCACTTT.

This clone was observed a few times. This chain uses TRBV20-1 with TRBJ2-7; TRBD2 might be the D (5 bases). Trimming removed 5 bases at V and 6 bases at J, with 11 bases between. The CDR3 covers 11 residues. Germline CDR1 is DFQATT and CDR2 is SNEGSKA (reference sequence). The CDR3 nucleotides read TGCAGTGCTGCAAGAGGGCTCGAGCAGTACTTC. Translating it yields CSAARGLEQYF.

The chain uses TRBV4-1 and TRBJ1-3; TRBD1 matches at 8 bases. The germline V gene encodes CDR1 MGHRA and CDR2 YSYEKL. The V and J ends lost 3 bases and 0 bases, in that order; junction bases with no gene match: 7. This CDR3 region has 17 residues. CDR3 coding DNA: TGCGCCAGCAGCCACGAGGGACAGGCCTTCTCTGGAAACACCATATATTTT. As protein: CASSHEGQAFSGNTIYF.

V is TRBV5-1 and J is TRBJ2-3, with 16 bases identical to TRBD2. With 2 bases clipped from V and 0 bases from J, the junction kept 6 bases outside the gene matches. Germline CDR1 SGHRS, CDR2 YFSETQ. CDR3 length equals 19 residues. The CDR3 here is CASSFLGTSGGASTDTQYF. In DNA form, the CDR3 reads TGCGCCAGCAGCTTTCTCGGGACTAGCGGGGGGGCCAGCACAGATACGCAGTATTTT.

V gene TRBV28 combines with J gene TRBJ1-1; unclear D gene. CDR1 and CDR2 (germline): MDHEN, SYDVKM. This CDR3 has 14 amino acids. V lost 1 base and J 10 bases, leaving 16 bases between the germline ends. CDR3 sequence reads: CASSLLREGSGAFF. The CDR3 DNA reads TGTGCCAGCAGTTTATTGAGGGAGGGATCCGGAGCTTTCTTT.

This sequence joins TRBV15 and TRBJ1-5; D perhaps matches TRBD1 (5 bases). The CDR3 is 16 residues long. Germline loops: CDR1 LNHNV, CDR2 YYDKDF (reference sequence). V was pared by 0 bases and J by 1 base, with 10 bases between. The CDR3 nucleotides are TGTGCCACCAGCAGAGATCTCAAGGGGAGCAATCAGCCCCAGCATTTT. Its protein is CATSRDLKGSNQPQHF. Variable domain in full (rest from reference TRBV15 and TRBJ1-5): DAMVIQNPRYQVTQFGKPVTLSCSQTLNHNVMYWYQQKSSQAPKLLFHYYDKDFNNEADTPDNFQSRRPNTSFCFLDIRSPGLGDTAMYLCATSRDLKGSNQPQHFGDGTRLSIL.